This passage covers 32 T cell receptor beta chains from one sample sequenced in a study of T cell repertoires in cytomegalovirus infection. TCRdb passed the reads through MiXCR, listing each CDR3 protein once. The sample includes 650,000 to 900,000 distinct CDR3 sequences, roughly 33% of them seen just once. Their target antigens are unknown. The sequencing here drew on cultured CD8+ T cells from PBMCs, taken from culture after CMV antigen stimulation. The receptors here all came from a human donor in good health (CMV status not recorded). Some clones in this sample may be carry-over from other donors' samples.

The V and J genes are TRBV7-6 and TRBJ1-3, with D possibly TRBD1 on 6 matching bases. V lost 6 bases, J lost 4 bases, and 13 bases lay in between. The germline gives CDR1 SGHVS, CDR2 FNYEAQ. The CDR3 covers 14 residues. CDR3 sequence reads: CASSPYGGGNTIYF. CDR3 coding DNA: TGTGCCAGCAGTCCGTACGGGGGCGGAAACACCATATATTTT.

This clonotype was detected once. Possible read error: a much larger clone is one base away. The V call is TRBV7-9, the J call TRBJ2-1; weak D call: TRBD1 (6 bases). Germline CDR1 SEHNR, CDR2 FQNEAQ (reference sequence). The CDR3 length is 15 residues. This CDR3 is CASSLPDSSHNEQFF. The CDR3 DNA reads TGTGCCAGCAGCTTACCGGACAGCTCCCACAATGAGCAGTTCTTC.

This clonotype was counted ten times or more. The rearrangement joins TRBV7-6 to TRBJ2-2; D ambiguous. This CDR3 spans 15 amino acids. Germline V lookup: CDR1 SGHVS, CDR2 FNYEAQ. V lost 6 bases and J lost 0, with 11 bases in between. The DNA for the CDR3 is TGTGCCAGCAGACCTTTAACACCGAACACCGGGGAGCTGTTTTTT. This translates into CASRPLTPNTGELFF.

This clonotype was counted only a few times. This sequence joins TRBV6-5 and TRBJ2-1; D possibly corresponds to TRBD1 (5 bases). Germline CDR1 and CDR2: MNHEY and SVGAGI. Trimming removed 2 bases at V and 13 bases at J, with 18 bases between. There are 14 residues in the CDR3. The CDR3 protein is CASSYGATDTSQFF. As DNA, the CDR3 is TGTGCCAGCAGTTACGGGGCAACCGATACATCACAGTTCTTC.

This clonotype was detected many times. The chain links TRBV7-2 to TRBJ2-4; D is possibly TRBD1 (5 bases). V dropped 1 base and J dropped 1 base, with 14 bases sitting between them. The CDR3 contains 17 residues. CDR1 and CDR2 (germline): SGHTA, FQGNSA. The CDR3 DNA is TGTGCCAGCAGCTTAGGGGCCCATAAGGGGGCCAAAAACATTCAGTACTTC. Protein sequence: CASSLGAHKGAKNIQYF.

Only a few counts were recorded for this clonotype. V is TRBV27 and J is TRBJ2-2; no clear D. The CDR3 is 16 amino acids. Trimming pared 7 bases from V and 3 bases from J, leaving 18 bases between. Germline V CDR1 and CDR2: MNHEY, SMNVEV (reference sequence). The CDR3 is CASNTGPLAHTGELFF. The CDR3 coding sequence is TGTGCCAGCAATACCGGGCCCCTGGCGCACACCGGGGAGCTGTTTTTT.

The rearrangement joins TRBV20-1 to TRBJ1-2, with D perhaps TRBD1 (6 bases). Trimming shortened V by 5 bases and J by 7 bases, and 14 bases separated the two germline ends. From germline, CDR1 is DFQATT and CDR2 SNEGSKA (reference sequence). There are 12 residues in the CDR3. CDR3 coding DNA: TGCAGTGCTGGTACAGGGAGTGGTGGCTACACCTTC. Translated, it gives CSAGTGSGGYTF.

This clonotype was seen only a few times. The rearrangement joins TRBV10-3 to TRBJ2-6; TRBD1 matches 7 bases. V lost 7 bases to trimming and J lost 0 bases; unmatched junction nucleotides: 9. Germline loops: CDR1 ENHRY, CDR2 SYGVKD. The length of the CDR3 is 17 residues. The DNA of the CDR3 is TGTGCCATCACTGACAGGGAAATGGGCTCTGGGGCCAACGTCCTGACTTTC. Encoded protein: CAITDREMGSGANVLTF.

V usage is TRBV6-5 and J usage is TRBJ2-1; maybe TRBD2 (5 bases). The CDR3 runs to 17 residues. Germline V gene lookup returns CDR1 MNHEY and CDR2 SVGAGI. V lost 0 bases and J 3 bases, leaving 15 bases between the germline ends. The CDR3 sequence: CASSYSSTGRLYNEQFF. In DNA form, the CDR3 reads TGTGCCAGCAGTTACTCGAGCACGGGGAGACTCTACAATGAGCAGTTCTTC.

The rearrangement uses TRBV27 and TRBJ2-1, with 9 nucleotides matching TRBD2. V shed 6 bases, J shed 3 bases, and the junction held 12 bases outside the gene matches. Germline V gene lookup returns CDR1 MNHEY and CDR2 SMNVEV (reference sequence). The CDR3 contains 17 residues. The CDR3 here is CASSFNRAGGNYNEQFF. DNA of the CDR3: TGTGCCAGCAGCTTCAACCGAGCGGGGGGCAACTACAATGAGCAGTTCTTC.

This chain joins TRBV27 and TRBJ2-1, with 13 bases fitting TRBD2. CDR3 length: 15 residues. Unmatched junction bases numbered 7, after V lost 4 bases and J lost 10 bases. The germline CDR1 and CDR2 sequences are MNHEY and SMNVEV (reference sequence). CDR3 DNA sequence: TGTGCCAGCAGTTCGACTAGCGGGGGGTTAGTAGAGCAGTTCTTC. Translation gives CASSSTSGGLVEQFF.

V gene TRBV27 combines with J gene TRBJ1-1, with D perhaps TRBD1 (6 bases). The ends were cut back, 6 bases at V and 4 bases at J, with 12 bases in the middle. The CDR3 is 13 residues long. Germline-derived CDR1 and CDR2 are MNHEY and SMNVEV (reference sequence). DNA of the CDR3: TGTGCCAGCAGCCGGCGGGGGGCCACTGAAGCTTTCTTT. Amino acid sequence: CASSRRGATEAFF.

The chain links TRBV5-1 to TRBJ1-2; D remains ambiguous. The CDR3 loop spans 14 amino acids. CDR1 SGHRS and CDR2 YFSETQ come from the germline V gene. Trimming removed 0 bases from V and 3 bases from J, with 9 bases in between. CDR3 residues: CASSLVDWDYGYTF. The CDR3, as DNA: TGCGCCAGCAGCTTGGTAGACTGGGACTATGGCTACACCTTC. Variable domain in full (rest from reference TRBV5-1 and TRBJ1-2): KAGVTQTPRYLIKTRGQQVTLSCSPISGHRSVSWYQQTPGQGLQFLFEYFSETQRNKGNFPGRFSGRQFSNSRSEMNVSTLELGDSALYLCASSLVDWDYGYTFGSGTRLTVV.

This clonotype was detected only a few times. The gene calls are TRBV10-2 and TRBJ1-5, with D tentatively TRBD1 (5 bases). Between the trimmed V and J ends, which lost 6 bases and 2 bases, there was a span of 14 bases. The CDR3 sequence is 15 residues long. Per germline, CDR1 WSHSY and CDR2 SAAADI. CDR3 sequence reads: CASRSRESGNQPQHF. The DNA of the CDR3 is TGCGCCAGCAGGTCCAGGGAGTCGGGCAATCAGCCCCAGCATTTT.

The CDR3 here is CASSPGEGAGQPFYEQYF. The DNA for the CDR3 is TGTGCCAGCAGCCCCGGGGAGGGAGCGGGGCAACCATTCTACGAGCAGTACTTC. V gene TRBV7-9 combines with J gene TRBJ2-7; TRBD2 agrees at 7 bases. This CDR3 spans 18 amino acids. Losses at the gene ends were 5 bases for V and 3 bases for J; bases not matched to a gene: 19. Looked up from germline, CDR1 is SEHNR and CDR2 is FQNEAQ (reference sequence).

Notes on this clonotype: A much more abundant neighbour one base away suggests this may be a read error. The rearrangement links TRBV7-8 to TRBJ1-3; weak D call: TRBD1 (5 bases). Germline V lookup: CDR1 SGHVS, CDR2 FQNEAQ. The CDR3 extends over 14 amino acids. The CDR3 reads CANSSGGSGNTIYF. The CDR3 bases are TGTGCCAACAGCTCCGGGGGTTCTGGAAACACCATATATTTT.

About this clonotype: A much bigger clone sits one base away, suggesting this may be a read error. The chain has TRBV7-6 and TRBJ2-3; D is unresolved. The CDR3 has 17 residues. Germline-derived CDR1 and CDR2 are SGHVS and FNYEAQ. Trimming removed 2 bases at V and 7 bases at J, with 22 bases between. The CDR3 DNA sequence: TGTGCCAGCAGCTTATTAGTGGGGATATCTAATGCGAATACGCAGTATTTT. Protein sequence: CASSLLVGISNANTQYF.

The chain is built from TRBV7-6 and TRBJ2-1; 14 bases fit TRBD2. Unmatched junction bases numbered 5, after V lost 4 bases and J lost 3 bases. The germline CDR1 and CDR2 sequences are SGHVS and FNYEAQ. CDR3 size: 17 residues. The CDR3 loop is CASSWTSGGQIYNEQFF. DNA of the CDR3: TGTGCCAGCAGCTGGACTAGCGGGGGGCAGATCTACAATGAGCAGTTCTTC.

This clonotype was recorded a few times. The V gene is TRBV12-3 or TRBV12-4, the J gene TRBJ2-3; TRBD2 agrees at 7 bases. The CDR3 runs 16 residues. With V trimmed by 6 bases and J by 6 bases, 15 bases remained unmatched. This chain's CDR3 is CASRGDSGGMSDTQYF. CDR3 in DNA: TGTGCCAGCAGGGGAGATTCCGGGGGGATGTCGGATACGCAGTATTTT.

This clonotype was counted a few times. This rearrangement joins TRBV7-2 to TRBJ1-1, with D possibly matching TRBD1 (5 bases). CDR3 length: 16 residues. Germline loops: CDR1 SGHTA, CDR2 FQGNSA. V lost 1 base to trimming and J lost 7 bases, with 19 bases between them. This chain's CDR3 is CASSLGYLGRRVEAFF. CDR3 in DNA: TGTGCCAGCAGCTTAGGGTATTTGGGGCGGAGAGTTGAAGCTTTCTTT.

This clonotype was seen ten or more times. This chain links TRBV7-9 with TRBJ2-1; perhaps TRBD2 as D (6 bases). Germline CDR1 and CDR2: SEHNR and FQNEAQ (reference sequence). The CDR3 is made up of 15 amino acids. V lost 5 bases, J lost 4 bases, and 15 bases lay in between. The CDR3 bases are TGTGCCAGCAGCCCCAGCGGAGGGAATTACAATGAGCAGTTCTTC. Amino acids: CASSPSGGNYNEQFF. The full variable domain, rest sourced from reference TRBV7-9 and TRBJ2-1, is DTGVSQNPRHKITKRGQNVTFRCDPISEHNRLYWYRQTLGQGPEFLTYFQNEAQLEKSRLLSDRFSAERPKGSFSTLEIQRTEQGDSAMYLCASSPSGGNYNEQFFGPGTRLTVL.

This sequence joins TRBV10-3 and TRBJ2-6; 9 bases align to TRBD2. The CDR3 spans 17 residues. V was pared by 3 bases and J by 0 bases, with 3 bases of the junction left unmatched. Germline CDR1 ENHRY, CDR2 SYGVKD. CDR3 protein: CAISDVAGVSGANVLTF. The CDR3 DNA is TGTGCCATCAGTGATGTAGCGGGGGTCTCTGGGGCCAACGTCCTGACTTTC.

This chain uses TRBV6-1 with TRBJ1-2; D is unresolved. The length of the CDR3 is 11 residues. The V gene lost 7 bases and the J gene lost 5 bases, with 8 bases spanning the gap. The germline V gene has CDR1 MNHNS and CDR2 SASEGT. The CDR3 is CASITVYGYTF. The CDR3 DNA is TGTGCCAGCATAACGGTTTATGGCTACACCTTC.

This clonotype has only a few counts. This chain connects TRBV7-2 to TRBJ1-2, with 9 bases aligning to TRBD1. CDR1 and CDR2 (germline): SGHTA, FQGNSA. The CDR3 is 14 residues long. The trim removed 5 bases at V and 2 bases at J, leaving 3 bases unmatched. The CDR3 loop is CASSRGQGNYGYTF. CDR3 nucleotide sequence: TGTGCCAGCAGCCGGGGACAGGGCAACTATGGCTACACCTTC.

The chain couples TRBV28 to TRBJ2-5; D is tentatively TRBD1 or TRBD2 (7 bases each). There are 16 residues in the CDR3. Trimming removed 4 bases at V and 3 bases at J, with 18 bases between. CDR1 MDHEN and CDR2 SYDVKM come from the germline V gene. CDR3 region: CASSSRGRGREETQYF. The CDR3 nucleotides read TGTGCCAGCAGTTCCCGGGGGAGGGGGCGCGAAGAGACCCAGTACTTC.

CDR3 sequence: CASSLIGPPNTEAFF. As DNA, the CDR3 is TGCGCCAGCAGCTTGATAGGACCACCTAACACTGAAGCTTTCTTT. The chain couples TRBV5-1 to TRBJ1-1; D remains ambiguous. V was clipped by 1 base and J by 2 bases, with 12 bases between them. Germline CDR1 reads SGHRS; CDR2 reads YFSETQ. The CDR3 length is 15 residues.

Turning to this clonotype: Germline is not matched at one junction end, which may reflect a read error. The CDR3 coding sequence is TGCGCCAGCAGCTCCGGGACAAGCGGAACCTTT. It yields the protein CASSSGTSGTF. This chain connects TRBV4-1 to TRBJ1-1; D is possibly TRBD1 (6 bases). Germline V gives CDR1 MGHRA, CDR2 YSYEKL. CDR3 size: 11 residues.

This clonotype has just a few counts. V usage is TRBV7-9 and J usage is TRBJ1-5, with TRBD1 as a possible D gene (5 bases). The germline V gene has CDR1 SEHNR and CDR2 FQNEAQ (reference sequence). The CDR3 is made up of 13 amino acids. The V gene lost 8 bases and the J gene lost 8 bases, with 16 bases spanning the gap. CDR3 region: CASGPTLGEPQHF. The CDR3 DNA sequence: TGTGCCAGCGGACCTACACTAGGGGAGCCCCAGCATTTT.

This sequence joins TRBV19 and TRBJ2-7; TRBD1 aligns across 8 bases. CDR3 size: 17 residues. Germline CDR1 and CDR2: LNHDA and SQIVND (reference sequence). V trimming: 0 bases; J trimming: 0 bases; junction bases outside the gene matches: 7. CDR3 in amino acids: CASSIDLTGEDSYEQYF. The DNA of the CDR3 is TGTGCCAGTAGTATAGATCTGACAGGGGAGGACTCCTACGAGCAGTACTTC.

This clonotype has only a few counts. The junction and the germline gene differ at one end; a read error may be behind it. The chain employs TRBV7-7 and TRBJ2-3, with no clear D. The CDR3 is 16 residues long. The germline V gene has CDR1 SSHAT and CDR2 FNYEAQ (reference sequence). CDR3 DNA: TGTGCTAGCAGCTTAAATACCCAGATGCCTAGTGATACGCAGTATTTT. It yields the protein CASSLNTQMPSDTQYF.

This clonotype was counted only a few times. The gene calls are TRBV19 and TRBJ2-1; D could derive from TRBD1 or TRBD2 (5 bases each). V lost 7 bases to trimming and J lost 3 bases, with 22 bases between them. Germline V gene data show CDR1 as LNHDA and CDR2 as SQIVND (reference sequence). This CDR3 spans 17 amino acids. In nucleotides, the CDR3 is TGTGCCAGTATGCCTCATGAGAGAGGGGCGGGCTACAATGAGCAGTTCTTC. Protein sequence: CASMPHERGAGYNEQFF.

The rearrangement links TRBV10-3 to TRBJ2-1; 7 bases are shared with TRBD2. Germline V gene lookup returns CDR1 ENHRY and CDR2 SYGVKD. This CDR3 is built from 15 residues. V trimming: 8 bases; J trimming: 5 bases; junction bases outside the gene matches: 12. CDR3 nucleotide sequence: TGTGCCATCCTAAGGGCGGGGGTGGAGGACAATGAGCAGTTCTTC. This gives the protein CAILRAGVEDNEQFF.